This is a list of T cell receptor beta chains from one sample in a study of Graves' ophthalmopathy and Graves' hyperthyroidism. TCRdb re-called the multiplex PCR reads through MiXCR, storing one row per CDR3 protein. The sample lists some 160,000 distinct CDR3 sequences; roughly 36% were seen once. Sequencing was carried out using peripheral blood. The receptors originated from a man in his thirties or forties with Graves' ophthalmopathy. The CDR3 runs from the conserved cysteine through the conserved F or W. The D gene is left open where the match is weak. The size field is filled for only some rows; it gives once, few, many or a size class.

J gene: TRBJ1-2
clone size: NA
D gene: NA
V gene: TRBV6-2/TRBV6-3
CDR3 DNA: TGTGCCAGCAGAATAGGACAATACACCAATCCTTACCTCGGCTACACCTTC
CDR3 protein: CASRIGQYTNPYLGYTF

J gene: TRBJ2-7
clone size: NA
D gene: TRBD1
V gene: TRBV12-3/TRBV12-4
CDR3 DNA: TGTGCCAGCAGTTTTCTCGGGACAGGGTTATCCTACGAGCAGTACTTC
CDR3 protein: CASSFLGTGLSYEQYF

J gene: TRBJ1-1
clone size: NA
D gene: NA
V gene: TRBV7-2
CDR3 DNA: TGTGCCAGCAGCTTAATTAGGGACGACACTGAAGCTTTCTTT
CDR3 protein: CASSLIRDDTEAFF

J gene: TRBJ2-5
clone size: once
D gene: NA
V gene: TRBV19
CDR3 DNA: TGTGCCAGTAGTATAGGGTATCAAGAGACCCAGTACTTC
CDR3 protein: CASSIGYQETQYF

J gene: TRBJ2-7
clone size: NA
D gene: TRBD1
V gene: TRBV11-2
CDR3 DNA: TGTGCCAGCAGCCCCCGTCGGGACAGGGGGTTCTACGAGCAGTACTTC
CDR3 protein: CASSPRRDRGFYEQYF

J gene: TRBJ2-7
clone size: many
D gene: NA
V gene: TRBV12-3/TRBV12-4
CDR3 DNA: TGTGCCAGCAGTCTCGGGGCAGGCCCCTACGAGCAGTACTTC
CDR3 protein: CASSLGAGPYEQYF

J gene: TRBJ2-7
clone size: NA
D gene: TRBD1
V gene: TRBV2
CDR3 DNA: TGTGCCAGCCGACCCACCGGGACAGTCTACGAGCAGTACTTC
CDR3 protein: CASRPTGTVYEQYF

J gene: TRBJ2-5
clone size: NA
D gene: NA
V gene: TRBV5-1
CDR3 DNA: TGCGCCAGCAGCCAGTACCAAGAGACCCAGTACTTC
CDR3 protein: CASSQYQETQYF

J gene: TRBJ1-1
clone size: NA
D gene: NA
V gene: TRBV12-3/TRBV12-4
CDR3 DNA: TGTGCCAGCAGTTTACTCCAGGACATGAACACTGAAGCTTTCTTT
CDR3 protein: CASSLLQDMNTEAFF

J gene: TRBJ1-3
clone size: NA
D gene: NA
V gene: TRBV12-3/TRBV12-4
CDR3 DNA: TGTGCCAGCATGGGAGTCCGCTCTGGAAACACCATATATTTT
CDR3 protein: CASMGVRSGNTIYF

J gene: TRBJ1-1
clone size: many
D gene: NA
V gene: TRBV28
CDR3 DNA: TGTGCCAGCAGTTTGGGGAGGGGGTTGAGCACTGAAGCTTTCTTT
CDR3 protein: CASSLGRGLSTEAFF

J gene: TRBJ1-2
clone size: NA
D gene: NA
V gene: TRBV7-8
CDR3 DNA: TGTGCCAGCAGTTCTGACGTCCGGCCGCCTTTCGGCTACACCTTC
CDR3 protein: CASSSDVRPPFGYTF

J gene: TRBJ2-6
clone size: many
D gene: NA
V gene: TRBV19
CDR3 DNA: TGTGCCAGTAGTACTGGACTGTTCTCTGGGGCCAACGTCCTGACTTTC
CDR3 protein: CASSTGLFSGANVLTF

J gene: TRBJ2-5
clone size: many
D gene: TRBD1
V gene: TRBV12-5
CDR3 DNA: TGTGCTAGTGGATCCAATACAGGGGCAGAGACCCAGTACTTC
CDR3 protein: CASGSNTGAETQYF

J gene: TRBJ1-2
clone size: many
D gene: NA
V gene: TRBV7-8
CDR3 DNA: TGTGCCAGCAGCCCGAGCCGGGAGTTGGGCTATGGCTACACCTTC
CDR3 protein: CASSPSRELGYGYTF

J gene: TRBJ1-5
clone size: few
D gene: TRBD1
V gene: TRBV29-1
CDR3 DNA: TGCAGCGTGCGGACAGGGGTGGATCAGCCCCAGCATTTT
CDR3 protein: CSVRTGVDQPQHF

J gene: TRBJ1-1
clone size: once
D gene: NA
V gene: TRBV6-5
CDR3 DNA: TGTGCCAGCAGTTACTCGACCGGGACGGTGAACACTGAAGCTTTCTTT
CDR3 protein: CASSYSTGTVNTEAFF

J gene: TRBJ1-1
clone size: NA
D gene: NA
V gene: TRBV19
CDR3 DNA: TGTGCCAGTAGTATAAACAATCTGAACACTGAAGCTTTCTTT
CDR3 protein: CASSINNLNTEAFF